The source of this T cell receptor (beta chain) is a study of CD8+ T cells in alopecia areata listed by TCRdb under 2018. For the wider study: The treated patients, all with moderate-to-severe alopecia areata, were enrolled in an open-label pilot trial of oral tofacitinib given at 5 to 10 mg twice daily. RNA was extracted with the PAXgene miRNA kit for fixed scalp, the miRNeasy kit for PBMCs, and the RNeasy kit for mouse skin. immunoSEQ multiplex PCR using 35 Vbeta forward primers and 13 Jbeta reverse primers was used to amplify TCRbeta CDR3 regions. Scalp tissue and sorted CD4+ and CD8+ peripheral blood T cells from patchy and totalis/universalis alopecia areata patients and from healthy controls were covered by human TCRbeta sequencing. Clonality in the scalp was compared among normal scalp (n=4), patchy alopecia areata scalp (n=8), and alopecia totalis/universalis scalp (n=8). Patients on tofacitinib were biopsied at baseline and after 4 and 24 weeks of treatment, and several of the patients also had a later scalp biopsy. Tofacitinib was given for 6 to 18 months, followed by 6 months of follow-up off drug to assess delayed response and recurrence. Disease severity in treated patients was measured with the SALT score, which quantifies the percentage of affected scalp surface area. The study used high-throughput TCRbeta sequencing to examine T cell clonal expansion in alopecia areata, in both the C3H/HeJ mouse model and human patients. The investigation overall reported the following: Tofacitinib significantly lowered scalp clonality and the number of expanded CD8+ clones among the top 100 scalp clones. Higher clonality and more expanded CD8+ clones were observed in lesional scalp than in normal scalp, particularly in alopecia totalis/universalis, a finding suggestive of antigenic drive. Because the treated cohort was small and had only one nonresponder, larger studies are needed to examine links between baseline CD8+ expansion and response. Shared TCR sequences between patients were less evident than in mice, which may be partly attributable to HLA diversity in the patient population. Resident alphabeta T cells in normal human skin are also sequenced, complicating scalp TCR repertoire analysis, unlike mouse skin dominated by gammadelta T cells. Many expanded lesional clones persisted in scalp and blood during tofacitinib treatment, which may partly explain relapse after stopping treatment.

The library relied on the immunoSEQ multiplex PCR assay. RNA was extracted from all samples and reverse transcribed into cDNA, which served as template for TCR sequencing. First-strand cDNA was synthesized with SuperScript III using a 2:1 mix of oligo-dT and random hexamers. A synthetic immune receptor repertoire was used to gauge amplification bias, and whatever bias remained was removed computationally. Per the original workflow: Raw reads were preprocessed to remove errors, and CDR3 was defined by IMGT conventions from the conserved cysteine to phenylalanine. Clonality was computed as 1 minus the Shannon entropy, with the entropy normalized by log2 of the number of productive unique TCRs. Whether scalp clones were CD4 or CD8 was inferred by matching scalp TCRbeta sequences against CD4 and CD8 repertoires sorted from blood. TCRdb mirrors the immuneACCESS table, restricted to in-frame sequences. Some clones are absent from its copies; in checked studies, under half trace to an unresolved V gene, and the reason for the others is unknown. V, J and clone size reflect that table, while D and trimming were determined from the DNA. The sample profile shows fewer than 200,000 clones; about three fifths of them were found once. Together, the top ten hold around 12% of the sample.

A note on this clone: Its antigen is currently not known. Base qualities are not at hand, and no much larger clone is one base apart.

Germline trimming: 4 bases from V, 2 bases from J; junction bases outside gene matches: 11. In the germline V gene, CDR1 corresponds to SGHRS and CDR2 to YFSETQ. The cysteine opens and the phenylalanine closes a CDR3 of 18 amino acids. The only DNA kept is the CDR3, 54 bases in frame from the first base. Taken with the paper, the label for time point translates to: about 5 months on oral tofacitinib. What this sample's treatment or condition label stands for: oral pan-JAK inhibitor, 5-10 mg twice daily. From alopecia areata patients, peripheral blood was collected along with lesional scalp punch biopsies. PBMCs were isolated by density centrifugation and stained for CD3, CD4 and CD8, and CD4+ and CD8+ T cells were sorted on a FACSAria.

Here the sequenced sample was CD8+ T cells sorted from blood, taken at week 24, from a patient treated with tofacitinib. The V and J genes are TRBV5-1 and TRBJ2-7; TRBD2 aligns with 14 central bases. The TCR comes from a human donor with alopecia areata. The DNA sequence is given as TGCGCCAGCAGCAAACCCGGGACTAGCGGGGGTCCGCCCTACGAGCAGTACTTC. Its translation reads: CASSKPGTSGGPPYEQYF.